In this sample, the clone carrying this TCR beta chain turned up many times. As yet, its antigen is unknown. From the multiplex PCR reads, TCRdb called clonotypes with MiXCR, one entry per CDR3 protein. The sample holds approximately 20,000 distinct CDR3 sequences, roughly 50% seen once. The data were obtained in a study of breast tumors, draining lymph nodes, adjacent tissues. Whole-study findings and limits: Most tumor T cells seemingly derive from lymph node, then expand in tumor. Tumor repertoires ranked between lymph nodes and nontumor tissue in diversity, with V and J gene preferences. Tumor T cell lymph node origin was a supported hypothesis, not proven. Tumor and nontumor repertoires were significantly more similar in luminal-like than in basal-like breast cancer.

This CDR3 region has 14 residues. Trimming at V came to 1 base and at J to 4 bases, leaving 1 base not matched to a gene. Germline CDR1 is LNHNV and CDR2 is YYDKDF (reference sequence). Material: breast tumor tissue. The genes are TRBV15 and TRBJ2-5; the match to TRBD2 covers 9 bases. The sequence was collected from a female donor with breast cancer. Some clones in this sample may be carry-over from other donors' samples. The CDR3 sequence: CATSRGLAAETQYF. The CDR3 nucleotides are TGTGCCACCAGCAGAGGACTAGCGGCAGAGACCCAGTACTTC.